Listed here is a single TCR beta chain. The antigen is not known. The data originate from a study of sequential checkpoint blockade in melanoma. Study background: Each arm's sequence ended with maintenance nivolumab. Approximately 20 patients had tumor biopsies before treatment and at week 13. Study-level findings and limits: Patients with week-13 increases in T-cell fraction and clonality benefited about 30 times more often. PD-L1 staining and CD8+ counts, not mutational load, tracked tumor T-cell clonality.

This CDR3 has 14 residues. Per germline, CDR1 LNHDA and CDR2 SQIVND (reference sequence). The ends were cut back, 3 bases at V and 0 bases at J, with 6 bases in the middle. Profiled with immunoSEQ multiplex PCR; TCRdb holds only in-frame clones, not every one. Of 20,000 to 25,000 clones in the sample, around 25% were seen once. Treatment meaning: randomized to nivolumab then ipilimumab (arm A) or the reverse (arm B). The sample in question was tumor tissue (inferred from file names), obtained from a patient given nivolumab and ipilimumab in sequence. The gene calls are TRBV19 and TRBJ1-5; D not certain. This receptor was taken from a human donor with melanoma. CDR3 sequence (DNA): TGTGCCAGTAGTATCCCATATAGCAATCAGCCCCAGCATTTT. Amino acids: CASSIPYSNQPQHF.